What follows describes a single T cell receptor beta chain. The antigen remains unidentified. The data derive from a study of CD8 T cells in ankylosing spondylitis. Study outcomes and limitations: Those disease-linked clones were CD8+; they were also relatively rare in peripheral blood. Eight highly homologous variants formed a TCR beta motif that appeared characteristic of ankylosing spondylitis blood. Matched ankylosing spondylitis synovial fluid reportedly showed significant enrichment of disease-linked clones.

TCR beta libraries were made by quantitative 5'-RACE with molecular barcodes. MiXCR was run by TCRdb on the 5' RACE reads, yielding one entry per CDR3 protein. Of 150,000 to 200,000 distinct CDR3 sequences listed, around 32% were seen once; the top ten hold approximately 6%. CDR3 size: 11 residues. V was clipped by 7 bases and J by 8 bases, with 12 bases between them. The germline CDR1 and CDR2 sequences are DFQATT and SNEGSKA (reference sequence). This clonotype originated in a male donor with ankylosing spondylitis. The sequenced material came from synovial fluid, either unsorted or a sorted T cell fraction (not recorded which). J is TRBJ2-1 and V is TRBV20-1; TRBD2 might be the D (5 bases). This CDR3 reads CSGEQVHEQFF. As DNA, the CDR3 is TGCAGTGGGGAGCAGGTCCATGAGCAGTTCTTC.